This T cell receptor beta chain is from a study of blood T cell repertoires in COVID-19 (dated by TCRdb to the early 2020s). Looking at the study overall: Collaborator samples came from the United States, Italy and Spain and covered acute and convalescent phases of COVID-19. Samples came from the ongoing ImmuneRACE study (first 160 participants) plus 1,254 subjects from 6 global collaborators. The prospective study material was composed of cDNA or gDNA derived from T cells, B-cell-depleted T cells, or PBMCs. The sample metadata nearly always contained a de-identified subject ID, COVID-19 status, age in years and sex. The repertoires were released in a freely available public database meant as a resource for research on the immune response to SARS-CoV-2. HLA class I and class II types, where available, came from metadata supplied by the sample provider rather than from assay-based typing. Deeply sampled blood TCRbeta repertoires from subjects exposed to, actively infected with, or recovered from COVID-19 were included in the dataset. Here is what the overall study found, with its caveats: Clinical and demographic metadata were provided uncurated, with the amount varying by source and participant.

This clone was recorded a few times. The antigen it binds to is not known. No much larger clone is present one base from it, and per-base qualities are unavailable. Each collaborating institution followed its own protocols to collect whole blood in K2EDTA tubes. Collaborator samples were shipped for TCRbeta analysis as frozen whole blood, isolated PBMCs, or DNA extracted from either sample type. TCRbeta CDR3 regions were amplified from genomic DNA using the immunoSEQ Assay, a bias-controlled multiplex PCR. Per the original workflow: Nucleated cell counts per sample were estimated from amplification of reference gene primers within the assay. To quantify the absolute abundance of each unique TCRbeta CDR3 rearrangement, sequence reads were collapsed and filtered. For each sample, productive Simpson clonality was calculated by taking the square root of Simpson's diversity index across productive rearrangements. TCRdb took over this immuneACCESS table, retaining in-frame rearrangements with V and J assigned. Such tables are incomplete; in checked studies, under half of the missing clones stem from an unresolved V gene, and the remainder is unexplained. The V and J calls and clone size are taken from that table; D and trimming were inferred from the DNA. Present in this sample are fewer than 250,000 clones, roughly 80% of which were seen just once. The ten largest clones capture around 6.9% of the sample.

Measured from the cysteine to the phenylalanine, the CDR3 is 15 residues long. The retained sequence is limited to the CDR3, 45 bases, with the frame set at the first base. Relative to germline, V is missing 4 bases and J is missing 0 bases, with 2 bases of the junction outside any gene match. Via the germline V gene, CDR1 is SGDLS and CDR2 YYNGEE. Sequencing used peripheral blood. This receptor chain uses TRBV9 and TRBJ2-2; TRBD1 fits 8 bases in the junction. This TCR came from a man in his 60s with acute or convalescent COVID-19. The sequenced DNA is TGTGCCAGCAGCACGACAGGGGCGAACACCGGGGAGCTGTTTTTT. This translates into CASSTTGANTGELFF.